This T cell receptor beta chain emerged from a study of cytomegalovirus exposure and HLA in healthy donors. This CDR3 comprises 14 residues. Trimming pared 2 bases from V and 3 bases from J, leaving 11 bases between. CDR1 SEHNR and CDR2 FQNEAQ come from the germline V gene (reference sequence). TCRdb's table, derived via immunoSEQ multiplex PCR, lists solely in-frame clones and lacks some. The sample holds about 360,000 clones, just over 85% seen once. A word on this clone: The antigen is not known.

Study outcomes and limitations: TCR beta chains numbering under 200 were designated cytomegalovirus-associated.

This sequence joins TRBV7-9 and TRBJ2-7; D is possibly TRBD1 (5 bases). Sequenced material: PBMCs. The sequence was collected from a woman under 30 in good health and CMV-seronegative. CDR3: CASSLSTAIYEQYF. The CDR3 DNA reads TGTGCCAGCAGCTTATCGACAGCAATCTACGAGCAGTACTTC.